This T cell receptor (beta chain) stems from a study of shared clonotypes between healthy human individuals. Trimming stripped 2 bases from V and 7 bases from J, with 12 bases between. The CDR3 is made up of 14 amino acids. CDR1 and CDR2 (germline): MNHEY, SVGAGI. Study-level points and caveats: Donor clonotype sharing was expected to depend on sequencing depth.

Notes on this clone: Its antigen is not identified. The sample carries other DNA sequences with the same CDR3.

Clones were read by immunoSEQ multiplex PCR, and TCRdb kept only the in-frame ones, dropping some. The sample has about 480,000 clones; almost 80% are singletons. The origin of this receptor is a middle-aged woman in good health. Some clones in this sample may be carry-over from other donors' samples. Sequencing was performed on PBMCs. This chain links TRBV6-5 with TRBJ1-5; the D gene is possibly TRBD1 (5 bases). The CDR3 coding sequence is TGTGCCAGCAGTTACGGCCAGGGTCGACAGCCCCAGCATTTT. Translation: CASSYGQGRQPQHF.